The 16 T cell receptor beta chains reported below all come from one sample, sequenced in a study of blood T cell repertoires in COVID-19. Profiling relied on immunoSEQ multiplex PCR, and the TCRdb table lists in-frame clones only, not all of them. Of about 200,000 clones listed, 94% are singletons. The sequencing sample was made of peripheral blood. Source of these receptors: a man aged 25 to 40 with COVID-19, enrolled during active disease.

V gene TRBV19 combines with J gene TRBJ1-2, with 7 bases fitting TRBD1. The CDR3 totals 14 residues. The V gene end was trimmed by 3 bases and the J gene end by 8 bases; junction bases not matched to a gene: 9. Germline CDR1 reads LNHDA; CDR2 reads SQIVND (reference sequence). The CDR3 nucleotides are TGTGCCAGTAGTATTGGACAGGTCTCTGGAGGCTACACCTTC. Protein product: CASSIGQVSGGYTF. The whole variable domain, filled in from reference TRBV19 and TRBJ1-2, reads DGGITQSPKYLFRKEGQNVTLSCEQNLNHDAMYWYRQDPGQGLRLIYYSQIVNDFQKGDIAEGYSVSREKKESFPLTVTSAQKNPTAFYLCASSIGQVSGGYTFGSGTRLTVV.

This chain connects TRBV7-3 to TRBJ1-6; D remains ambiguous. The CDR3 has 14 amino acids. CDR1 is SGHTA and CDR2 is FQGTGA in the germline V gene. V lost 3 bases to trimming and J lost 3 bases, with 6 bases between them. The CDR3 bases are TGTGCCAGCAGCTTCGGTGGCTATAATTCACCCCTCCACTTT. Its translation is CASSFGGYNSPLHF.

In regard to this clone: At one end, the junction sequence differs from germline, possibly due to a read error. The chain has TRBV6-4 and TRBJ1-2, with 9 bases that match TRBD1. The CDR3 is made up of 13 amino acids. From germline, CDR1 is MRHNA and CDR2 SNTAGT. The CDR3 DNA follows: TGTGCCAGCAGTCTTACACCGGGGACAGGGACCCTCTTC. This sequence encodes CASSLTPGTGTLF.

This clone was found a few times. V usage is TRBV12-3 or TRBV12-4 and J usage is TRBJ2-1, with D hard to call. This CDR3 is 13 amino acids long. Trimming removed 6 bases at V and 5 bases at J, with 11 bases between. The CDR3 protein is CASSATLNNEQFF. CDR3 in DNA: TGTGCCAGCAGCGCTACACTAAACAATGAGCAGTTCTTC.

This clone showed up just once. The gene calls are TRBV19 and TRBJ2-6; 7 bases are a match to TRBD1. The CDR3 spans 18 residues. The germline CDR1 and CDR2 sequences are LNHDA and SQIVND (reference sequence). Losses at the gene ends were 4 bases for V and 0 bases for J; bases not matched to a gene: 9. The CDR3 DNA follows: TGTGCCAGTAGTAGAAGACAGGGCTATAACTCTGGGGCCAACGTCCTGACTTTC. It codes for CASSRRQGYNSGANVLTF.

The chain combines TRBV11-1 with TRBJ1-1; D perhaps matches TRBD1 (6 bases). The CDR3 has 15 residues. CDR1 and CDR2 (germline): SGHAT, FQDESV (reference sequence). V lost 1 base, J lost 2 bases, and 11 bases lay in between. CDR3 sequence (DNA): TGTGCCAGCAGCTTAGGGGGACACTCTAACACTGAAGCTTTCTTT. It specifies CASSLGGHSNTEAFF.

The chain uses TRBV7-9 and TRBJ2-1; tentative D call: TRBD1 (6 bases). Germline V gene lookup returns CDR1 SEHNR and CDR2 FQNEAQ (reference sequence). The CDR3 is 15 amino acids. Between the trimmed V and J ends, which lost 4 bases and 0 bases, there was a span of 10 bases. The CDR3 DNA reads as TGTGCCAGCAGCTCCCTGGGGGCCTCCTACAATGAGCAGTTCTTC. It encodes CASSSLGASYNEQFF. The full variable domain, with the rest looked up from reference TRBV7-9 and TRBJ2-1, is DTGVSQNPRHKITKRGQNVTFRCDPISEHNRLYWYRQTLGQGPEFLTYFQNEAQLEKSRLLSDRFSAERPKGSFSTLEIQRTEQGDSAMYLCASSSLGASYNEQFFGPGTRLTVL.

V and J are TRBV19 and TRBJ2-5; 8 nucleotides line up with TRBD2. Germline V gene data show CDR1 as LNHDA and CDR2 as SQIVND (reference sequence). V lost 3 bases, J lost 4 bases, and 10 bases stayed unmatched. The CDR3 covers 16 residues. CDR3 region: CASSIRLRGARETQYF. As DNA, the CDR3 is TGTGCCAGTAGTATTCGTTTGCGGGGGGCCAGAGAGACCCAGTACTTC.

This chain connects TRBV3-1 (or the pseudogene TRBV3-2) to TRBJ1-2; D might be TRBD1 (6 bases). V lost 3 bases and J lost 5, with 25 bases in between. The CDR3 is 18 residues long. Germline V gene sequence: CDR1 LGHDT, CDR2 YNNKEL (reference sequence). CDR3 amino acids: CASSHANLQGGSFYGYTF. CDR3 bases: TGTGCCAGCAGCCACGCTAATCTACAGGGTGGGTCCTTTTATGGCTACACCTTC.

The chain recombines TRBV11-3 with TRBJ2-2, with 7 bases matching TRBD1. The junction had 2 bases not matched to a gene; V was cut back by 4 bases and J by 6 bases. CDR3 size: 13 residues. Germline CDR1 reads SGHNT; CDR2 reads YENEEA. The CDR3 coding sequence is TGTGCCAGCAGCTCCCAGGGGGCCGGGGAGCTGTTTTTT. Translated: CASSSQGAGELFF.

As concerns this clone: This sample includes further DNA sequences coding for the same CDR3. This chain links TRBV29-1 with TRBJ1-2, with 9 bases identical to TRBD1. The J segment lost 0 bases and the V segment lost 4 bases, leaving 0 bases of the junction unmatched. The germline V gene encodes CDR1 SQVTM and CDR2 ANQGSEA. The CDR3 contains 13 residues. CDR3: CSVGQGANYGYTF. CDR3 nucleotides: TGCAGCGTTGGACAGGGGGCTAACTATGGCTACACCTTC. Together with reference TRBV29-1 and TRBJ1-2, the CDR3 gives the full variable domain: SAVISQKPSRDICQRGTSLTIQCQVDSQVTMMFWYRQQPGQSLTLIATANQGSEATYESGFVIDKFPISRPNLTFSTLTVSNMSPEDSSIYLCSVGQGANYGYTFGSGTRLTVV.

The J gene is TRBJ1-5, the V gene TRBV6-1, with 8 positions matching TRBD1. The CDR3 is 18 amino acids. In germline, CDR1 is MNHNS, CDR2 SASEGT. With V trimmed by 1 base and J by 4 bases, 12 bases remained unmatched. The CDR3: CASSEELAGGLKNQPQHF. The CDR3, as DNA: TGTGCCAGCAGTGAAGAGCTGGCAGGGGGCTTGAAGAATCAGCCCCAGCATTTT.

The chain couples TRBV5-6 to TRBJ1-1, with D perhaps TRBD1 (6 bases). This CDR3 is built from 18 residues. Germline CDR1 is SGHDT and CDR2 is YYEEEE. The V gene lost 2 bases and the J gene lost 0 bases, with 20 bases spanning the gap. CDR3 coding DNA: TGTGCCAGCAGCTTCAATTGGGGGGGCAGGACGGTGAACACTGAAGCTTTCTTT. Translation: CASSFNWGGRTVNTEAFF. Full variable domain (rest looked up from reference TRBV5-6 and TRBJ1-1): DAGVTQSPTHLIKTRGQQVTLRCSPKSGHDTVSWYQQALGQGPQFIFQYYEEEERQRGNFPDRFSGHQFPNYSSELNVNALLLGDSALYLCASSFNWGGRTVNTEAFFGQGTRLTVV.

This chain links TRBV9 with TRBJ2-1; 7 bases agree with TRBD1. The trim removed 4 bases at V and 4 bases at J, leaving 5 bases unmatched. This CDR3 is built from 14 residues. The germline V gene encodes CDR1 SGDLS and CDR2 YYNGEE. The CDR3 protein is CASSFSQGYNEQFF. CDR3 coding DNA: TGTGCCAGCAGCTTCTCACAGGGGTACAATGAGCAGTTCTTC.

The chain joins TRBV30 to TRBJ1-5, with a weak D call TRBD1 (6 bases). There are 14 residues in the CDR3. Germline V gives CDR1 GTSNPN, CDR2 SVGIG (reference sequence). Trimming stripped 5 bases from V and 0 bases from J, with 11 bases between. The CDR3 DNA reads TGTGCCTGGGACCTAGGGGGTAGCAATCAGCCCCAGCATTTT. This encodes CAWDLGGSNQPQHF.

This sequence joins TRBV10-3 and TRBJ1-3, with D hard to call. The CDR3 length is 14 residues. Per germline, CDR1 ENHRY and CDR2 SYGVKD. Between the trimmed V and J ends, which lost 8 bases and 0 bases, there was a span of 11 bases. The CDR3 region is CAIGPEGSGNTIYF. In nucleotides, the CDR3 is TGTGCCATCGGTCCGGAGGGCTCTGGAAACACCATATATTTT.